This TCR beta chain was obtained from a study of blood T cell repertoires in COVID-19. Study context: In each case, the material was cDNA or gDNA derived from T cells, B-cell-depleted T cells, or PBMCs.

Per the original methods: Reference gene primers were amplified, and this amplification served to estimate nucleated cell counts. Using immunoSEQ multiplex PCR, the repertoire was profiled, and TCRdb retains in-frame clones only, with some absent. V and J calls and clone size are those listed in that table; D and trimming were worked out from the DNA. Of about 220,000 clones listed, roughly 84% are singletons. The CDR3 is 15 residues long. The junction had 9 bases not matched to a gene; V was cut back by 6 bases and J by 4 bases. The V gene's germline CDR1 is SGHTA and CDR2 FQGTGA. This sequence originates from a woman older than 75 with acute or convalescent COVID-19. The sequenced material came from peripheral blood. This chain connects TRBV7-3 to TRBJ2-1; 7 bases are shared with TRBD1. Here the CDR3 reads CASSRVLQGYNEQFF. In nucleotides, the CDR3 is TGTGCCAGCAGTCGGGTACTACAGGGGTACAATGAGCAGTTCTTC.